A single sample gave rise to the 21 T cell receptor beta chains below, sequenced in a study of early T cells in non-severe SARS-CoV-2 infection. One entry per CDR3 protein results from TCRdb running MiXCR on the 5' RACE reads. The sample shows over 15,000 distinct CDR3 sequences, about 5% of them seen only once. The sample consisted of whole blood, taken at baseline. Receptors originate from an adult who was a healthcare worker with PCR-confirmed SARS-CoV-2 infection or an uninfected control (not recorded which).

In this sample, this clonotype turned up many times. This sequence joins TRBV6-6 and TRBJ2-6, with 7 bases lining up with TRBD1. Unmatched junction bases numbered 4, after V lost 5 bases and J lost 9 bases. This CDR3 has 13 amino acids. The germline gives CDR1 MNHNY, CDR2 SVGAGI (reference sequence). DNA of the CDR3: TGTGCCAGCAGTCCCCGGACAGGCAACGTCCTGACTTTC. As protein: CASSPRTGNVLTF.

The chain employs TRBV2 and TRBJ1-1, with D unresolved. Looked up from germline, CDR1 is SNHLY and CDR2 is FYNNEI. V gave up 0 bases and J gave up 11 bases, with 4 bases separating them. CDR3 length equals 10 residues. The CDR3 DNA sequence: TGTGCCAGCAGTGAAGCGAAGGCTTTCTTT. Encoded protein: CASSEAKAFF.

This clonotype was seen many times. The V call is TRBV5-1, the J call TRBJ2-7; D might be TRBD1 or TRBD2, each matching 5 bases. The CDR3 runs to 12 residues. Trimming took 0 bases from V and 11 from J, leaving 12 bases between them. The V gene's germline CDR1 is SGHRS and CDR2 YFSETQ. The CDR3 loop is CASSLGNRDEYF. In DNA form, the CDR3 reads TGCGCCAGCAGCTTGGGTAACCGGGACGAGTACTTC.

This clonotype was observed many times. The chain combines TRBV12-3 or TRBV12-4 with TRBJ2-3, with D possibly matching TRBD1 (5 bases). The CDR3 loop spans 15 amino acids. Trimming shortened V by 6 bases and J by 1 base, and 14 bases separated the two germline ends. The CDR3 coding sequence is TGTGCCAGCAGGGAACAGGCAGTGGGCACAGATACGCAGTATTTT. Its translation: CASREQAVGTDTQYF.

This clonotype was found many times. This chain joins TRBV18 and TRBJ2-3, with D uncertain. This CDR3 is built from 12 residues. The V and J ends lost 4 bases and 5 bases respectively, with 7 bases between them. CDR1 is KGHSH, CDR2 LQKENI, per germline. The CDR3 protein is CASSLGGDTQYF. CDR3 bases: TGTGCCAGCTCACTTGGTGGAGATACGCAGTATTTT.

This clonotype was recorded at least ten times. V usage is TRBV20-1 and J usage is TRBJ2-1; D not certain. The V and J ends lost 5 bases and 8 bases respectively, with 10 bases between them. The CDR3 totals 11 residues. Per germline, CDR1 DFQATT and CDR2 SNEGSKA (reference sequence). The CDR3 DNA reads as TGCAGTGCTGCCCAGGTCGATGAGCAGTTCTTC. Translating gives CSAAQVDEQFF.

There are many counts of this clonotype. The chain joins TRBV5-5 to TRBJ1-1; D call uncertain. This CDR3 has 15 amino acids. V was trimmed by 0 bases and J by 5 bases, leaving 14 bases between them. CDR1 is SGHKS and CDR2 is YYEKEE in the germline V gene (reference sequence). In DNA form, the CDR3 reads TGTGCCAGCAGCTTGGCCGGATTGACGCGGACTGAAGCTTTCTTT. Its translation is CASSLAGLTRTEAFF.

This clonotype was counted ten times or more. The chain has TRBV25-1 and TRBJ2-1; D uncertain. CDR3 length equals 12 residues. In germline, CDR1 is MGHDK, CDR2 SYGVNS. V lost 1 base, J lost 6 bases, and 4 bases lay in between. DNA of the CDR3: TGTGCCAGCAGTGAATTAGGCAATGAGCAGTTCTTC. The encoded protein is CASSELGNEQFF.

This clonotype showed up many times. The chain uses TRBV12-3 or TRBV12-4 and TRBJ1-5; D unclear. V was shortened by 5 bases and J by 1 base, with 6 bases between the two germline ends. The CDR3 is 13 residues long. The DNA of the CDR3 is TGTGCCAGCAGTGCAAACAGCAATCAGCCCCAGCATTTT. Translated, it gives CASSANSNQPQHF.

The table lists this clonotype with many counts. The chain recombines TRBV30 with TRBJ2-7; TRBD1 agrees at 9 bases. CDR1 is GTSNPN, CDR2 SVGIG, per germline (reference sequence). The CDR3 loop spans 14 amino acids. The CDR3 sequence: CAQDNRGQGYEQYF. Written as DNA, the CDR3 is TGTGCACAGGATAACAGGGGGCAGGGCTACGAGCAGTACTTC. Variable domain in full (rest from reference TRBV30 and TRBJ2-7): SQTIHQWPATLVQPVGSPLSLECTVEGTSNPNLYWYRQAAGRGLQLLFYSVGIGQISSEVPQNLSASRPQDRQFILSSKKLLLSDSGFYLCAQDNRGQGYEQYFGPGTRLTVT.

The chain uses TRBV4-3 and TRBJ2-1; tentatively, D is TRBD2 (5 bases). Germline CDR1 LGHNA, CDR2 YSLEER. The CDR3 length is 19 residues. V lost 0 bases to trimming and J lost 0 bases, with 18 bases between them. DNA for the CDR3: TGCGCCAGCAGCCAAGATCTCCCTAGCCCTGTCGGCTCCTACAATGAGCAGTTCTTC. This sequence encodes CASSQDLPSPVGSYNEQFF.

This clonotype was observed many times. This rearrangement joins TRBV20-1 to TRBJ2-6, with D possibly matching TRBD2 (6 bases). CDR1 is DFQATT and CDR2 is SNEGSKA in the germline V gene (reference sequence). The V gene lost 6 bases and the J gene lost 0 bases, with 15 bases spanning the gap. This CDR3 region has 16 residues. The CDR3 region has the DNA TGCAGTGCCCGGCGCGCGGGGAACTCTGGGGCCAACGTCCTGACTTTC. Translated: CSARRAGNSGANVLTF.

This clonotype was found many times. This sequence joins TRBV20-1 and TRBJ2-1; D is ambiguous. The V end lost 3 bases, the J end lost 10 bases, and 22 bases lay between the germline ends. Germline V gives CDR1 DFQATT, CDR2 SNEGSKA (reference sequence). The CDR3 is 15 amino acids. The CDR3 region has the DNA TGCAGTGCTAGGGGCCATGATGGATACTTAGGCGAGCAGTTCTTC. Protein sequence: CSARGHDGYLGEQFF.

This clonotype was recorded many times. The rearrangement links TRBV4-2 to TRBJ2-7; no clear D. Per the germline V gene, CDR1 is LGHNA and CDR2 is YNFKEQ. Trimming pared 1 base from V and 7 bases from J, leaving 11 bases between. This CDR3 is 13 amino acids long. The CDR3 is CASSQADEREQYF. The DNA of the CDR3 is TGTGCCAGCAGCCAAGCGGACGAAAGAGAGCAGTACTTC.

This clonotype was seen ten or more times. The rearrangement uses TRBV4-2 and TRBJ1-5; TRBD1 agrees at 12 bases. The germline V gene encodes CDR1 LGHNA and CDR2 YNFKEQ. V lost 6 bases, J lost 6 bases, and 12 bases stayed unmatched. The CDR3 runs to 17 residues. Written as DNA, the CDR3 is TGTGCCAGCAGTCCCTCAGGCGGGACAGGGGGCGGTCAGCCCCAGCATTTT. Its translation: CASSPSGGTGGGQPQHF.

This clonotype was recorded many times. V usage is TRBV19 and J usage is TRBJ2-7, with 9 bases that match TRBD1. This CDR3 has 15 amino acids. Germline V gives CDR1 LNHDA, CDR2 SQIVND (reference sequence). V lost 6 bases and J lost 1; bases outside the gene matches: 7. CDR3 nucleotides: TGTGCCAGTAGCACCGGGACAGGGAATTCCTACGAGCAGTACTTC. Its protein product is CASSTGTGNSYEQYF.

The CDR3 DNA reads as TGTGCCAGCAGCTTAGCGCTCGGGGGGCTGTTGTCCTACAATGAGCAGTTCTTC. It yields the protein CASSLALGGLLSYNEQFF. V is TRBV7-9 and J is TRBJ2-1; maybe TRBD2 (7 bases). Germline V gene data show CDR1 as SEHNR and CDR2 as FQNEAQ (reference sequence). There are 18 residues in the CDR3. V was pared by 0 bases and J by 1 base, with 16 bases between.

This clonotype counts as medium-sized. The chain joins TRBV5-1 to TRBJ2-7, with no clear D. The CDR3 is 15 residues long. Germline loops: CDR1 SGHRS, CDR2 YFSETQ. V dropped 0 bases and J dropped 2 bases, with 12 bases sitting between them. For the CDR3, the DNA is TGCGCCAGCAGCTTGGACCCCAGGATTCCCTACGAGCAGTACTTC. Amino acid sequence: CASSLDPRIPYEQYF.

There are a few counts of this clonotype. This rearrangement joins TRBV5-1 to TRBJ1-2; TRBD1 might be the D (5 bases). The CDR3 consists of 13 residues. CDR1 is SGHRS and CDR2 is YFSETQ in the germline V gene. Trimming shortened V by 3 bases and J by 8 bases, and 14 bases separated the two germline ends. DNA for the CDR3: TGCGCCAGCAGCTGGGGCCTAGGGAGAGGCTACACCTTC. Encoded protein: CASSWGLGRGYTF.

This clonotype appeared many times. The chain combines TRBV19 with TRBJ1-5; perhaps TRBD1 as D (6 bases). CDR1 and CDR2 (germline): LNHDA, SQIVND (reference sequence). Trimming left V 4 bases short and J 9 bases short, with 22 bases between. CDR3 length: 16 amino acids. The CDR3 region is CASSKIPGQPDMPQHF. As DNA, the CDR3 is TGTGCCAGTAGTAAAATACCGGGACAACCAGATATGCCCCAGCATTTT.

This clonotype is deemed medium-sized (0.01 to 0.1%). The chain couples TRBV11-1 to TRBJ2-1, with D possibly TRBD1 on 5 matching bases. This CDR3 is 13 amino acids long. Germline CDR1 SGHAT, CDR2 FQDESV (reference sequence). Trimming removed 1 base at V and 5 bases at J, with 6 bases between. CDR3 region: CASSLVRDNEQFF. The CDR3, as DNA: TGTGCCAGCAGCTTAGTCAGGGACAATGAGCAGTTCTTC.